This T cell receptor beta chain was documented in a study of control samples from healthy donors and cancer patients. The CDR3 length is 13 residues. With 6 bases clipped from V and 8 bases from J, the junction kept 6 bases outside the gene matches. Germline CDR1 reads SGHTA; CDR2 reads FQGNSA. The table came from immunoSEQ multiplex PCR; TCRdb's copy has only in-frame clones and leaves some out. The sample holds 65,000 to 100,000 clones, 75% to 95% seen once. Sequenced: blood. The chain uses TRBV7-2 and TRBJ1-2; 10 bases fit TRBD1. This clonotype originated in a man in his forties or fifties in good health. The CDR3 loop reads CASRLTGGEGYTF. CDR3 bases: TGTGCCAGCAGGTTGACAGGGGGCGAGGGCTACACCTTC. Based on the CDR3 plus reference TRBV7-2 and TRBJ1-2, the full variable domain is GAGVSQSPSNKVTEKGKDVELRCDPISGHTALYWYRQSLGQGLEFLIYFQGNSAPDKSGLPSDRFSAERTGGSVSTLTIQRTQQEDSAVYLCASRLTGGEGYTFGSGTRLTVV.